The clone carrying this T cell receptor beta chain was counted many times. With 4 bases removed from V and 2 bases from J, the gap between germline ends came to 8 bases. Germline V gene sequence: CDR1 MRHNA, CDR2 SNTAGT. The CDR3 is 13 residues long. The data derive from a study of identical twins. TCRdb itself ran the 5' RACE reads through MiXCR, one entry per CDR3 protein. The data contain under 300,000 distinct CDR3 sequences, approximately 5.9% of them singletons. The same sample was also used in a study of T cells expressing NK-cell markers. From that study: HCMV serostatus: most of the eight sequenced donors positive, one negative. Each of over 5 donors carried dominant NKG2C+ clonotypes accounting for roughly 1.0-8% of CD8+ T cells. For a handful of donors, these clonotypes were likewise the leading ones in the CD3+CD56-NKG2C+ fraction.

The sample was CD8+ T cells sorted from blood. This rearrangement joins TRBV6-4 to TRBJ1-2; tentatively, D is TRBD1 (6 bases). This TCR was sampled from a young woman in good health. DNA of the CDR3: TGTGCCAGCAGTGCAGGGGAAAACTATGGCTACACCTTC. Translating gives CASSAGENYGYTF.